This entry features one T cell receptor (beta chain) sequence. The source of the sample is a study of blood T cell repertoires in COVID-19. Study-level background: Sites in the United States, Italy and Spain provided acute and convalescent COVID-19 samples. PBMCs, B-cell-depleted T cells, or T cells provided the cDNA or gDNA that made up the material.

Authors' analysis steps: Estimated nucleated cell counts came from reference gene primer amplification. The repertoire was sequenced with immunoSEQ multiplex PCR; TCRdb's copy has only in-frame clones and lacks some. V and J calls and clone size come straight from that table; D and trimming were deduced from the DNA. The table has approximately 84,000 clones, around 90% seen once. The CDR3 contains 12 residues. Deletions cut 6 bases from V and 5 bases from J, with 8 bases between. CDR1 is MDHEN and CDR2 is SYDVKM in the germline V gene. The chain uses TRBV28 and TRBJ2-4; a possible D gene is TRBD1 (5 bases). The origin of this receptor is a human donor with active COVID-19. The donor label of this sample is uncertain. Source material: peripheral blood. As DNA, the CDR3 is TGTGCCAGCAGGGAGACAGAAAACATTCAGTACTTC. It is translated as CASRETENIQYF.